This TCR beta chain was observed in a study of shared T cell receptors in the human thymus. Using immunoSEQ multiplex PCR, the repertoire was profiled, and TCRdb retains in-frame clones only, with some absent. The sample records some 700,000 clones, approximately 85% being singletons. Germline loops: CDR1 SGHDT, CDR2 YYEEEE. The CDR3 extends over 15 amino acids. V was cut by 5 bases and J by 2 bases, with 16 bases left in between. The same sample was also studied in work on human thymus T cells. That publication notes: Thymus tissue was removed during corrective cardiac surgery. Blood and thymic repertoires both appeared biased in V and J gene usage. Unrelated individuals were reported by related research to share highly overlapping thymic repertoires.

The sample was thymocytes. The rearrangement uses TRBV5-6 and TRBJ1-2; D possibly corresponds to TRBD1 (6 bases). The receptor comes from a girl under three years old with a congenital heart defect. The CDR3 spells CASRPRRQVNYGYTF. CDR3 nucleotide sequence: TGTGCCAGCAGACCCCGTAGACAGGTCAACTATGGCTACACCTTC. The variable domain in full, completed from reference TRBV5-6 and TRBJ1-2, reads DAGVTQSPTHLIKTRGQQVTLRCSPKSGHDTVSWYQQALGQGPQFIFQYYEEEERQRGNFPDRFSGHQFPNYSSELNVNALLLGDSALYLCASRPRRQVNYGYTFGSGTRLTVV.